The clone carrying this T cell receptor (beta chain) was observed a single time. Its antigen is not known. The CDR3 sequence is 14 residues long. CDR1 is LNHDA and CDR2 is SQIVND in the germline V gene (reference sequence). Trimming at V came to 8 bases and at J to 1 base, leaving 3 bases not matched to a gene. The entry originates in a study of cytomegalovirus exposure and HLA in healthy donors. Notes on the study in general: Highest at DRB1 and lowest at HLA-C, TCR association rates differed among HLA loci in a later analysis.

PCR was performed using 60 Vbeta and 13 Jbeta primers. The assay was immunoSEQ multiplex PCR, and TCRdb's table has in-frame clones only and misses some. In the table there are 120,000 to 150,000 clones, 70% to 85% of which are singletons. The sample was PBMCs. The sequence came from a male donor in good health and CMV-seronegative. This chain links TRBV19 with TRBJ2-3; 10 bases align to TRBD2. CDR3 DNA sequence: TGTGCCAGTCACCTAGCGGGGGGCACAGATACGCAGTATTTT. As protein: CASHLAGGTDTQYF.